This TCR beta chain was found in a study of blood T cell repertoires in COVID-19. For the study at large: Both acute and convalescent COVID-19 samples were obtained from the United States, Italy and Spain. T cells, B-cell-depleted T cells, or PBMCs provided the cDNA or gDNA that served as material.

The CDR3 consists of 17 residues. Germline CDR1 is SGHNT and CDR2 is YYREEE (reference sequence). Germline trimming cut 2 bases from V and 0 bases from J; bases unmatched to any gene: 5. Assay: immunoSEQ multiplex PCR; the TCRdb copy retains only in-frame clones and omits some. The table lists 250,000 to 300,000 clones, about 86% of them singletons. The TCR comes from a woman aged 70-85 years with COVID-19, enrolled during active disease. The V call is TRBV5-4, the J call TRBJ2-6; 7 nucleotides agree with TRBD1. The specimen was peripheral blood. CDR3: CASSLGQENSGANVLTF. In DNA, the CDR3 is TGTGCCAGCAGCTTAGGACAGGAGAACTCTGGGGCCAACGTCCTGACTTTC.